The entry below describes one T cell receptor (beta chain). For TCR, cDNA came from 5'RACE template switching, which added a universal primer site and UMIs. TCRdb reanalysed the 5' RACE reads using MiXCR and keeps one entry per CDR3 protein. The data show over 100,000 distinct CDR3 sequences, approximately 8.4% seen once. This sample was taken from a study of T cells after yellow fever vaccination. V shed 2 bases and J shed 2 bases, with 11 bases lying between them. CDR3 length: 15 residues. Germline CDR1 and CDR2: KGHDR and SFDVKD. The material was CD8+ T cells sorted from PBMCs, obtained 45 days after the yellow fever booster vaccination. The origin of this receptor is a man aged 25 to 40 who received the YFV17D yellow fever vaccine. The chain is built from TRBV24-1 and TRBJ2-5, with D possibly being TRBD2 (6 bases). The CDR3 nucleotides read TGTGCCACCAGTGATTCATCAGGGAGGCAAGAGACCCAGTACTTC. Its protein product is CATSDSSGRQETQYF.